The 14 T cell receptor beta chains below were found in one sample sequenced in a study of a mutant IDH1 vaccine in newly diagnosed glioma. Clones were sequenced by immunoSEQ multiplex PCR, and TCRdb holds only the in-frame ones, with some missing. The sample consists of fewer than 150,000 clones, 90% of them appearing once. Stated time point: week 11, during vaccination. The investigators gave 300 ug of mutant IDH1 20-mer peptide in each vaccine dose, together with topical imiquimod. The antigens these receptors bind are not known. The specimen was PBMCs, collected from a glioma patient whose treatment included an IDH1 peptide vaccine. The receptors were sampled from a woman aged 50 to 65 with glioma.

CDR3 loop: CASTRQGSSSYNSPLHF. The CDR3 region has the DNA TGTGCCAGCACTAGACAGGGGTCGAGCTCCTATAATTCACCCCTCCACTTT. This sequence joins TRBV2 and TRBJ1-6, with 8 bases that match TRBD1. Per the germline V gene, CDR1 is SNHLY and CDR2 is FYNNEI. CDR3 length: 17 residues. Losses at the gene ends were 7 bases for V and 0 bases for J; bases not matched to a gene: 8.

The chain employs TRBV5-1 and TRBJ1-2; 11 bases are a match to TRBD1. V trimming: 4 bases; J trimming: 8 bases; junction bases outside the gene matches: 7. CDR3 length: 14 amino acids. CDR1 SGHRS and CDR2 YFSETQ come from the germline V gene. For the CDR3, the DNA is TGCGCCAGCAGCGACCCGGACAGGGGGCAGGGCTACACCTTC. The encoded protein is CASSDPDRGQGYTF.

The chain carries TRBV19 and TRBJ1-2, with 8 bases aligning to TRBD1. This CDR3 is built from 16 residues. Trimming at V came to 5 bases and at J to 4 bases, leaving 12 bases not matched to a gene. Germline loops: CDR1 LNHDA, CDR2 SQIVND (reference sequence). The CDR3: CASSLPIGTGVYGYTF. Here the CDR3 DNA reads TGTGCCAGTAGTCTCCCGATAGGGACAGGAGTCTATGGCTACACCTTC.

The CDR3 loop reads CASSARAGGPYNEQFF. CDR3 DNA: TGTGCCAGCAGTGCGAGAGCGGGAGGGCCTTACAATGAGCAGTTCTTC. The rearrangement uses TRBV6-1 and TRBJ2-1; TRBD2 aligns across 10 bases. This CDR3 has 16 residues. J gave up 4 bases and V 4 bases, and 7 bases lay outside the gene matches. CDR1 is MNHNS and CDR2 is SASEGT in the germline V gene.

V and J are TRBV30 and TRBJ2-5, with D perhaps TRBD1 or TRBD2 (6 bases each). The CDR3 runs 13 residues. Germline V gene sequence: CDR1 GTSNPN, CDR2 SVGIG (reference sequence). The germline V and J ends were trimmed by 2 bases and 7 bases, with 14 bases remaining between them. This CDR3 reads CAWSPQGGWTQYF. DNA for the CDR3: TGTGCCTGGAGTCCCCAAGGGGGGTGGACCCAGTACTTC.

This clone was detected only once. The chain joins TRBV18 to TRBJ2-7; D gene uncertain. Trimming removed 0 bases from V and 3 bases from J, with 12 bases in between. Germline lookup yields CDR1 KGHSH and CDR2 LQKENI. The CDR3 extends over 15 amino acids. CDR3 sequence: CASSPPTGLSYEQYF. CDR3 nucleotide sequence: TGTGCCAGCTCACCACCGACGGGCTTGAGCTACGAGCAGTACTTC.

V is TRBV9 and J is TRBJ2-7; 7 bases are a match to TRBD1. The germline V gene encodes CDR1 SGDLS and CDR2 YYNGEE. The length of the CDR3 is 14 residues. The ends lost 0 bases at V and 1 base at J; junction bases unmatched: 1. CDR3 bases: TGTGCCAGCAGCGTAGACAGGGGATCCTACGAGCAGTACTTC. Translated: CASSVDRGSYEQYF. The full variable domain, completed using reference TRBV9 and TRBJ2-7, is DSGVTQTPKHLITATGQRVTLRCSPRSGDLSVYWYQQSLDQGLQFLIQYYNGEERAKGNILERFSAQQFPDLHSELNLSSLELGDSALYFCASSVDRGSYEQYFGPGTRLTVT.

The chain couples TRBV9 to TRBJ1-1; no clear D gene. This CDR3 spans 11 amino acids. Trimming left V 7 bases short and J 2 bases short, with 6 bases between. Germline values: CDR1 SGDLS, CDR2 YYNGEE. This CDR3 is CASCSNTEAFF. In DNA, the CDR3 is TGTGCCAGCTGCTCCAACACTGAAGCTTTCTTT.

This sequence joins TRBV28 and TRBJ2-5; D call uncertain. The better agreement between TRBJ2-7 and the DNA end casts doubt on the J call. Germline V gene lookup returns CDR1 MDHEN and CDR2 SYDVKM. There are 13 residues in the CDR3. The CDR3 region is CASSLSQLYEQYF. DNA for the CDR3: TGTGCCAGCAGTTTATCACAGCTCTACGAGCAGTACTTC.

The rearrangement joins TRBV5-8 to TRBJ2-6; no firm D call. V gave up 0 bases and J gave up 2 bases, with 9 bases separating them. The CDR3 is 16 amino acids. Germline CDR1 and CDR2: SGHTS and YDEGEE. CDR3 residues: CASSLGAVAGANVLTF. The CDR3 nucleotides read TGTGCCAGCAGCTTGGGGGCTGTAGCTGGGGCCAACGTCCTGACTTTC.

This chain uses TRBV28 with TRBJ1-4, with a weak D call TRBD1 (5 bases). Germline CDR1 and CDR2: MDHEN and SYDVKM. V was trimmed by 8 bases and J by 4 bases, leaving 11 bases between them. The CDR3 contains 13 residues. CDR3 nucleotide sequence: TGTGCCAGCTATGGACACTTTAATGAAAAACTGTTTTTT. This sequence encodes CASYGHFNEKLFF. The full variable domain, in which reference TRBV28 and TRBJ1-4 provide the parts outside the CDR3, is DVKVTQSSRYLVKRTGEKVFLECVQDMDHENMFWYRQDPGLGLRLIYFSYDVKMKEKGDIPEGYSVSREKKERFSLILESASTNQTSMYLCASYGHFNEKLFFGSGTQLSVL.

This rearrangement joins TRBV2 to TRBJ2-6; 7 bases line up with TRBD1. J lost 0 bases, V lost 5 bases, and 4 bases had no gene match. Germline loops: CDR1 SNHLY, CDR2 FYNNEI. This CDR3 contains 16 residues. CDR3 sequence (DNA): TGTGCCAGCAGTAGGGACAGTGTCTCTGGGGCCAACGTCCTGACTTTC. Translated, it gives CASSRDSVSGANVLTF.

The CDR3 loop is CASSGYPTYEQYF. The CDR3 bases are TGTGCCAGCAGTGGGTATCCTACCTACGAGCAGTACTTC. The V gene is TRBV25-1, the J gene TRBJ2-7; D uncertain. V lost 4 bases to trimming and J lost 2 bases, with 9 bases between them. This CDR3 has 13 amino acids. CDR1 and CDR2 (germline): MGHDK, SYGVNS.

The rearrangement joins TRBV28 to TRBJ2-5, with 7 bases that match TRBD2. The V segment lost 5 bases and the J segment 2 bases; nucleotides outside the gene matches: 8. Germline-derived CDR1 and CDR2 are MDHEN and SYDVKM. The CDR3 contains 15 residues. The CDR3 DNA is TGTGCCAGCAGTGGTCTTGCGGGAGCTCAAGAGACCCAGTACTTC. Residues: CASSGLAGAQETQYF.